One sample yielded the 13 T cell receptor beta chains listed below, sequenced in a study of graft-versus-host responses after intestinal transplantation. Method: immunoSEQ multiplex PCR; TCRdb's copy keeps in-frame clones and lacks some. The sample includes some 83,000 clones, 90% to 95% of them seen just once. Their antigens remain unidentified. This sample comprised unstimulated CD4+ T cells sorted from spleen or lymph node cells, obtained before intestinal transplant. These receptor sequences come from a human donor who received an intestinal transplant.

The V gene is TRBV5-1, the J gene TRBJ2-7; tentatively, D is TRBD2 (5 bases). CDR1 and CDR2 (germline): SGHRS, YFSETQ. V shed 1 base and J shed 2 bases, with 13 bases lying between them. The CDR3 has 15 amino acids. CDR3 bases: TGCGCCAGCAGCTTGTTCTCCCAGACTACCTACGAGCAGTACTTC. Translating gives CASSLFSQTTYEQYF.

V is TRBV11-2 and J is TRBJ1-1; TRBD1 is a possible D gene (5 bases). The V gene's germline CDR1 is SGHAT and CDR2 FQNNGV. This CDR3 contains 18 residues. V shed 5 bases and J shed 0 bases, with 22 bases lying between them. In DNA, the CDR3 is TGTGCCAGCAGCCTATCCAGGGAGGTGGGACTAATGAACACTGAAGCTTTCTTT. It codes for CASSLSREVGLMNTEAFF.

The chain links TRBV10-2 to TRBJ1-2; D perhaps matches TRBD1 (5 bases). This CDR3 contains 11 residues. Germline V gene data show CDR1 as WSHSY and CDR2 as SAAADI. Deletions cut 8 bases from V and 7 bases from J, with 11 bases between. The CDR3 is CASGGTGGYTF. The CDR3 DNA reads TGCGCCAGCGGCGGGACGGGTGGCTACACCTTC.

J is TRBJ1-1 and V is TRBV4-3; TRBD1 aligns across 8 bases. Germline CDR1 LGHNA, CDR2 YSLEER. The CDR3 is made up of 17 amino acids. The V gene end was trimmed by 1 base and the J gene end by 3 bases; junction bases not matched to a gene: 10. Here the CDR3 DNA reads TGCGCCAGCAGCCAAGGTCCGACAGGGGCTAAGTACACTGAAGCTTTCTTT. Residues: CASSQGPTGAKYTEAFF.

The rearrangement links TRBV21-1 to TRBJ2-2; the D segment call TRBD1 is taken from the table without a DNA check. TRBV21-1 is tagged as a pseudogene. This CDR3 is 15 amino acids long. CDR3 loop: CASSRDRENTGELFF. In DNA, the CDR3 is TGTGCCAGCAGCCGGGACAGGGAGAACACCGGGGAGCTGTTTTTT.

This clone was detected a few times. The V gene is TRBV2, the J gene TRBJ1-1; no firm D call. In germline, CDR1 is SNHLY, CDR2 FYNNEI. V was shortened by 5 bases and J by 0 bases, with 10 bases between the two germline ends. CDR3 length equals 14 residues. The CDR3 sequence: CASSRFALNTEAFF. The CDR3 DNA reads as TGTGCCAGCAGTCGGTTCGCACTGAACACTGAAGCTTTCTTT. Full variable domain (missing parts from reference TRBV2 and TRBJ1-1): EPEVTQTPSHQVTQMGQEVILRCVPISNHLYFYWYRQILGQKVEFLVSFYNNEISEKSEIFDDQFSVERPDGSNFTLKIRSTKLEDSAMYFCASSRFALNTEAFFGQGTRLTVV.

The V call is TRBV5-1, the J call TRBJ1-1; D may be TRBD1 (6 bases). Germline loops: CDR1 SGHRS, CDR2 YFSETQ. This CDR3 has 15 residues. V was clipped by 4 bases and J by 3 bases, with 16 bases between them. CDR3 in DNA: TGCGCCAGCAGCCCAACAGGGTGGAAAGACACTGAAGCTTTCTTT. Translated, it gives CASSPTGWKDTEAFF.

The genes are TRBV4-3 and TRBJ1-2; maybe TRBD1 (6 bases). This CDR3 spans 16 amino acids. The V end lost 0 bases, the J end lost 7 bases, and 18 bases lay between the germline ends. Germline V CDR1 and CDR2: LGHNA, YSLEER. CDR3 loop: CASSQEEFRGAGGYTF. CDR3 DNA sequence: TGCGCCAGCAGCCAAGAAGAATTTCGGGGGGCTGGTGGCTACACCTTC.

This clone appeared a single time. Other DNA sequences in this sample translate to the same CDR3. V and J are TRBV19 and TRBJ1-4, with 8 bases aligning to TRBD1. V gave up 6 bases and J gave up 5 bases; unmatched junction bases: 2. CDR1 is LNHDA and CDR2 is SQIVND in the germline V gene (reference sequence). This CDR3 contains 13 residues. The CDR3, as DNA: TGTGCCAGTAGGAGACAGGGGAATGAAAAACTGTTTTTT. Its protein product is CASRRQGNEKLFF.

The V gene is TRBV27, the J gene TRBJ1-1, with D maybe TRBD1 (6 bases). Germline CDR1 reads MNHEY; CDR2 reads SMNVEV (reference sequence). This CDR3 region has 15 residues. Trimming took 3 bases from V and 2 from J, leaving 13 bases between them. CDR3 in DNA: TGTGCCAGCAGTTTCATCCCAGGGGTCAACACTGAAGCTTTCTTT. This sequence encodes CASSFIPGVNTEAFF.

V is TRBV7-2 and J is TRBJ1-3; 7 bases align to TRBD1. Losses at the gene ends were 1 base for V and 0 bases for J; bases not matched to a gene: 3. The CDR3 spans 16 residues. Germline V gene lookup returns CDR1 SGHTA and CDR2 FQGNSA. In DNA, the CDR3 is TGTGCCAGCAGCTTAGACGGGACAGCCTCTGGAAACACCATATATTTT. It translates to CASSLDGTASGNTIYF.

This chain uses TRBV6-1 with TRBJ1-6; the D is unclear. This CDR3 is built from 18 residues. V was pared by 0 bases and J by 2 bases, with 14 bases between. In germline, CDR1 is MNHNS, CDR2 SASEGT. The CDR3 spells CASSEALLGSAYNSPLHF. As DNA, the CDR3 is TGTGCCAGCAGTGAAGCGCTTCTGGGCAGTGCCTATAATTCACCCCTCCACTTT.

The chain couples TRBV7-2 to TRBJ2-7; TRBD1 agrees at 9 bases. Trimming took 5 bases from V and 0 from J; bases not matched to a gene: 5. The CDR3 runs 15 residues. Germline V gives CDR1 SGHTA, CDR2 FQGNSA. The CDR3 sequence is CASSIGQGISYEQYF. The CDR3 DNA follows: TGTGCCAGCAGCATCGGACAGGGGATCTCCTACGAGCAGTACTTC.